This TCR beta chain was observed in a study of blood T cell repertoires in COVID-19. Study at large: PBMCs, B-cell-depleted T cells, or T cells provided the cDNA or gDNA that made up the material.

Sequenced by immunoSEQ multiplex PCR; TCRdb stores in-frame clones only, minus some. Of thousands of clones in the sample, 70% to 90% were seen once. From germline, CDR1 is LNHDA and CDR2 SQIVND (reference sequence). The CDR3 totals 16 residues. V lost 3 bases and J 0 bases, leaving 12 bases between the germline ends. What was sequenced was peripheral blood. The rearrangement links TRBV19 to TRBJ1-5; D is unclear. The receptor was derived from a human donor in a cohort sampled during active COVID-19. The donor label of this sample is uncertain. This CDR3 reads CASSIFGGNSNQPQHF. The CDR3 nucleotides are TGTGCCAGTAGTATTTTCGGCGGCAATAGCAATCAGCCCCAGCATTTT.